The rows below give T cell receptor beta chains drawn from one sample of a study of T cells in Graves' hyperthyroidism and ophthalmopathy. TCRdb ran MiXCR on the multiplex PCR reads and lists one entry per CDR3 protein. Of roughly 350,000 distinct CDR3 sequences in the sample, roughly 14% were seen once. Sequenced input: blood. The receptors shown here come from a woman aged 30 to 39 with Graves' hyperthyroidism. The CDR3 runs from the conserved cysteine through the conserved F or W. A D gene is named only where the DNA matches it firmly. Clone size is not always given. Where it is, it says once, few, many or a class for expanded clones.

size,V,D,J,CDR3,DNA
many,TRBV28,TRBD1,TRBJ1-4,CASYSGTVNEKLFF,TGTGCCAGCTATTCCGGGACAGTGAACGAAAAACTGTTTTTT
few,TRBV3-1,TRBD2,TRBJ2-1,CASSPITSGTTFF,TGTGCCAGCAGCCCGATCACTAGCGGGACAACGTTCTTC
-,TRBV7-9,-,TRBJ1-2,CASSLVGFVGYTF,TGTGCCAGCAGCTTAGTCGGGTTTGTTGGCTACACCTTC
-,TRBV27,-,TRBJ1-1,CASSLTLGGMGTEAFF,TGTGCCAGCAGTTTAACCCTTGGGGGCATGGGCACTGAAGCTTTCTTT
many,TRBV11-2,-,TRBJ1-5,CASSHDTSNQPQHF,TGTGCCAGCAGTCATGACACTAGCAATCAGCCCCAGCATTTT
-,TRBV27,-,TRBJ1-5,CASMQGTFGNQPQHF,TGTGCCAGCATGCAAGGGACGTTCGGCAATCAGCCCCAGCATTTT
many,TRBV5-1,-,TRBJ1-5,CASSLGGEGQPQHF,TGCGCCAGCAGCTTGGGGGGAGAGGGTCAGCCCCAGCATTTT
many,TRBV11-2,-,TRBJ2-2,CASSPQRTGELFF,TGTGCCAGCAGCCCACAGCGCACCGGGGAGCTGTTTTTT
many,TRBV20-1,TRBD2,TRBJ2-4,CSAGSITSGLRNIQYF,TGCAGTGCAGGGAGCATCACTAGCGGGCTTAGAAACATTCAGTACTTC
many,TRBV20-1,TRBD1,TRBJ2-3,CSAREWDRIASDTQYF,TGCAGTGCTAGAGAGTGGGACAGAATCGCGAGCGATACGCAGTATTTT
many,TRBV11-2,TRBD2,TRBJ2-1,CASSLGLAGVHEQFF,TGTGCCAGCAGCTTGGGACTAGCGGGAGTACATGAGCAGTTCTTC
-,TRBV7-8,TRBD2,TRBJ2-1,CASSRGTSGRMYEQFF,TGTGCCAGCAGCCGCGGTACTAGCGGGAGGATGTATGAGCAGTTCTTC
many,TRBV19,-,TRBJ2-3,CASSILRTDTQYF,TGTGCCAGTAGTATATTACGCACAGATACGCAGTATTTT
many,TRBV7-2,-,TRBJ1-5,CASSLGSINQPQHF,TGTGCCAGCAGCTTAGGCTCCATCAATCAGCCCCAGCATTTT
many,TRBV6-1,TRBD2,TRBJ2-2,CASSSLREQHTGELFF,TGTGCCAGCAGTTCGCTGCGGGAGCAGCACACCGGGGAGCTGTTTTTT
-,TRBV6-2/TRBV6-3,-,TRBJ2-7,CASSYLAASSYEQYF,TGTGCCAGCAGTTACCTTGCAGCCTCCTCCTACGAGCAGTACTTC
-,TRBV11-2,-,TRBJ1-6,CASSLGAAANSPLHF,TGTGCCAGCAGCCTCGGGGCGGCTGCTAATTCACCCCTCCACTTT
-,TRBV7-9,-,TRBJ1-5,CASSFYQRREPQHF,TGTGCCAGCAGCTTTTATCAACGCCGAGAGCCCCAGCATTTT
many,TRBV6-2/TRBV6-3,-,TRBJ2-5,CASAFETQYF,TGTGCCAGCGCTTTCGAGACCCAGTACTTC
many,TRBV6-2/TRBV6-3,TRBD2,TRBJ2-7,CASSQGLAGLYEQYF,TGTGCCAGCAGCCAAGGCCTAGCGGGCCTTTACGAGCAGTACTTC
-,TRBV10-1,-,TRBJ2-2,CASSGGKESGELFF,TGCGCCAGCAGTGGGGGGAAGGAGTCCGGGGAGCTGTTTTTT
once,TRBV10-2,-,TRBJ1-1,CASGNGIEAFF,TGCGCCAGCGGAAATGGGATTGAAGCTTTCTTT
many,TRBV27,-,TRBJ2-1,CASSLSWTYLDNEQFF,TGTGCCAGCAGTCTATCATGGACTTACCTAGACAATGAGCAGTTCTTC
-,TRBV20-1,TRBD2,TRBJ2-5,CSAIELAAETQYF,TGCAGTGCTATCGAACTAGCGGCGGAGACCCAGTACTTC
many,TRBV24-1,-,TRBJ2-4,CATSSIGNIQYF,TGTGCCACCAGTTCCATCGGGAACATTCAGTACTTC
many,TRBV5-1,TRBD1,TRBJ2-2,CASSLVGTGHTGELFF,TGCGCCAGCAGCTTAGTCGGGACAGGACACACCGGGGAGCTGTTTTTT
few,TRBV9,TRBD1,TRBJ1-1,CASRQGFNTEAFF,TGTGCCAGCAGACAGGGGTTCAACACTGAAGCTTTCTTT
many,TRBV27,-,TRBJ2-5,CASSLSWGSGTQYF,TGTGCCAGCAGTTTAAGTTGGGGAAGTGGGACCCAGTACTTC
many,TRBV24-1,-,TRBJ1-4,CATSFLTEKLFF,TGTGCCACCAGTTTCCTGACTGAAAAACTGTTTTTT
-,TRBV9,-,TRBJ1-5,CASSVRVGEPQHF,TGTGCCAGCAGCGTCAGGGTTGGGGAGCCCCAGCATTTT
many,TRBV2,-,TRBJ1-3,CASSYSSGNTIYF,TGTGCCAGCAGTTACAGCTCTGGAAACACCATATATTTT
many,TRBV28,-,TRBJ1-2,CASSLSGVGGYTF,TGTGCCAGCAGTTTATCGGGAGTAGGCGGCTACACCTTC
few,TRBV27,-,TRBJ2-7,CASSLWSAGEQYF,TGTGCCAGCAGTTTATGGTCAGCGGGCGAGCAGTACTTC
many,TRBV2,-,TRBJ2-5,CASQATDSQETQYF,TGTGCCAGTCAAGCTACGGACAGCCAAGAGACCCAGTACTTC
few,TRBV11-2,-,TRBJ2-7,CASRQIFDLTSGEQYF,TGTGCCAGCAGACAAATATTCGACCTCACCTCGGGGGAGCAGTACTTC
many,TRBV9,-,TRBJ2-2,CASSVTGEAGELFF,TGTGCCAGCAGCGTTACAGGGGAGGCCGGGGAGCTGTTTTTT
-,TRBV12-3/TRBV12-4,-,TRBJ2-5,CASSSGRVQETQYF,TGTGCCAGCAGTTCCGGCAGGGTTCAAGAGACCCAGTACTTC
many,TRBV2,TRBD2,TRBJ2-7,CASSVGLGTHEQYF,TGTGCCAGCAGTGTGGGACTAGGAACTCACGAGCAGTACTTC
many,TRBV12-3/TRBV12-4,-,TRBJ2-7,CASRPNTERWEQYF,TGTGCCAGCAGGCCGAACACGGAACGTTGGGAGCAGTACTTC
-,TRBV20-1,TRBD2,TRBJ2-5,CSARAGGPGGETQYF,TGCAGTGCTAGAGCCGGGGGACCGGGAGGTGAGACCCAGTACTTC
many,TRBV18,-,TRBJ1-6,CASSPRENSPLHF,TGTGCCAGCTCACCAAGAGAAAATTCACCCCTCCACTTT
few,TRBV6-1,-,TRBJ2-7,CGGRGYEQYF,TGTGGGGGACGTGGGTACGAGCAGTACTTC
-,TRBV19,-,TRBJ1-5,CASSIKSRRLGNQPQHF,TGTGCCAGTAGTATCAAGAGTAGGCGGTTGGGGAATCAGCCCCAGCATTTT
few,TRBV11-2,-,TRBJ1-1,CASSLDPGGPSEAFF,TGTGCCAGCAGCTTAGATCCCGGGGGTCCTTCTGAAGCTTTCTTT
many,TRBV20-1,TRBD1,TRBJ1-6,CSARDMRTGTVDSPLHF,TGCAGTGCTAGAGATATGAGGACCGGGACAGTAGATTCACCCCTCCACTTT
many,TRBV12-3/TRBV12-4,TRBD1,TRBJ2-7,CASSSGQGKVYEQYF,TGTGCCAGCAGTTCCGGACAGGGAAAAGTCTACGAGCAGTACTTC